The 21 T cell receptor beta chains below were found in one sample sequenced in a study of cytomegalovirus exposure and HLA in healthy donors. A multiplex PCR was run with 60 Vbeta primers and 13 Jbeta primers. Sequencing used immunoSEQ multiplex PCR; TCRdb keeps in-frame clones, though not all of them. The sample carries under 150,000 clones, just under 85% recorded once. Sequenced sample: PBMCs. These receptors were obtained from a boy between 2 and 15 years old in good health and CMV-seronegative.

This chain links TRBV4-1 with TRBJ2-1; 9 nucleotides agree with TRBD2. The V gene's germline CDR1 is MGHRA and CDR2 YSYEKL. CDR3 length: 17 amino acids. V lost 4 bases, J lost 6 bases, and 13 bases stayed unmatched. The DNA of the CDR3 is TGCGCCAGCAGCCTCCTCCCCGGGGTTAGCGGGAGCAATGAGCAGTTCTTC. It is translated as CASSLLPGVSGSNEQFF.

The chain carries TRBV5-1 and TRBJ2-5; D may be TRBD1 (5 bases). The CDR3 consists of 12 residues. Trimming removed 2 bases at V and 3 bases at J, with 5 bases between. Germline V gene lookup returns CDR1 SGHRS and CDR2 YFSETQ. The CDR3 DNA reads TGCGCCAGCAGCTTAGGGGAAGAGACCCAGTACTTC. It is translated as CASSLGEETQYF.

This chain connects TRBV11-2 to TRBJ1-6; TRBD1 is a possible D gene (6 bases). Germline V gene sequence: CDR1 SGHAT, CDR2 FQNNGV. The CDR3 consists of 16 residues. Trimming shortened V by 8 bases and J by 7 bases, and 21 bases separated the two germline ends. Written as DNA, the CDR3 is TGTGCCAGCGCGGGGAGTCGGGGGGCAAGGAATTCACCCCTCCACTTT. Translating it yields CASAGSRGARNSPLHF.

The V and J genes are TRBV28 and TRBJ2-5, with 9 positions matching TRBD1. The V and J ends lost 4 bases and 5 bases, in that order; junction bases with no gene match: 8. CDR1 MDHEN and CDR2 SYDVKM come from the germline V gene. This CDR3 is 15 amino acids long. The CDR3 nucleotides are TGTGCCAGCAGTTCTTCTAACAGGGGGCTGGAGACCCAGTACTTC. Translated, it gives CASSSSNRGLETQYF.

The chain is built from TRBV19 and TRBJ2-4; D uncertain. This CDR3 has 13 residues. Germline loops: CDR1 LNHDA, CDR2 SQIVND (reference sequence). V was cut by 3 bases and J by 6 bases, with 9 bases left in between. CDR3 coding DNA: TGTGCCAGTAGTATCAGGCAGACAAACATTCAGTACTTC. It encodes CASSIRQTNIQYF. Looking up the rest from reference TRBV19 and TRBJ2-4 gives the full variable domain: DGGITQSPKYLFRKEGQNVTLSCEQNLNHDAMYWYRQDPGQGLRLIYYSQIVNDFQKGDIAEGYSVSREKKESFPLTVTSAQKNPTAFYLCASSIRQTNIQYFGAGTRLSVL.

CDR3 coding DNA: TGCAGCGTGACCGCCCCGAGACTAGCGGCTAGCACAGATACGCAGTATTTT. This translates into CSVTAPRLAASTDTQYF. The V call is TRBV29-1, the J call TRBJ2-3; 9 positions agree with TRBD2. CDR3 length: 17 residues. Germline V gene sequence: CDR1 SQVTM, CDR2 ANQGSEA. V was clipped by 6 bases and J by 0 bases; unmatched bases: 13.

This chain connects TRBV9 to TRBJ2-5, with D perhaps TRBD2 (5 bases). Germline values: CDR1 SGDLS, CDR2 YYNGEE. Between the trimmed V and J ends, which lost 3 bases and 5 bases, there was a span of 11 bases. The CDR3 has 13 amino acids. The CDR3 here is CASSALGSETQYF. CDR3 nucleotide sequence: TGTGCCAGCAGCGCACTAGGTTCGGAGACCCAGTACTTC.

J is TRBJ2-6 and V is TRBV5-1; possible D gene TRBD2, 6 bases. The CDR3 runs 15 residues. Trimming shortened V by 4 bases and J by 4 bases, and 12 bases separated the two germline ends. Germline CDR1 and CDR2: SGHRS and YFSETQ. Written as DNA, the CDR3 is TGCGCCAGCAGCGGGACTGTATCCGGGGCCAACGTCCTGACTTTC. As protein: CASSGTVSGANVLTF.

The chain joins TRBV19 to TRBJ2-2; TRBD2 is a possible D gene (5 bases). This CDR3 comprises 15 residues. Germline V gives CDR1 LNHDA, CDR2 SQIVND (reference sequence). V shed 6 bases and J shed 3 bases, with 14 bases lying between them. The CDR3 sequence is CASSPGLIDTGELFF. In nucleotides, the CDR3 is TGTGCCAGTAGCCCGGGGTTGATCGACACCGGGGAGCTGTTTTTT.

The chain couples TRBV2 to TRBJ1-2; D may be TRBD1 (5 bases). V shed 0 bases and J shed 8 bases, with 13 bases lying between them. This CDR3 contains 14 residues. Per the germline V gene, CDR1 is SNHLY and CDR2 is FYNNEI. CDR3 residues: CASSEALQGGGYTF. CDR3 DNA: TGTGCCAGCAGTGAAGCGCTTCAGGGTGGGGGCTACACCTTC. The whole variable domain, filled in from reference TRBV2 and TRBJ1-2, reads EPEVTQTPSHQVTQMGQEVILRCVPISNHLYFYWYRQILGQKVEFLVSFYNNEISEKSEIFDDQFSVERPDGSNFTLKIRSTKLEDSAMYFCASSEALQGGGYTFGSGTRLTVV.

This chain connects TRBV15 to TRBJ2-6; no definite D call. This CDR3 region has 14 residues. The germline CDR1 and CDR2 sequences are LNHNV and YYDKDF (reference sequence). The V gene lost 3 bases and the J gene lost 4 bases, with 7 bases spanning the gap. As DNA, the CDR3 is TGTGCCACCAGCAGTGCGGCGGGGGCCAACGTCCTGACTTTC. Protein: CATSSAAGANVLTF.

The chain uses TRBV4-3 and TRBJ1-1; TRBD1 agrees at 7 bases. Germline V gene lookup returns CDR1 LGHNA and CDR2 YSLEER. The CDR3 is made up of 12 amino acids. With 0 bases clipped from V and 8 bases from J, the junction kept 0 bases outside the gene matches. The CDR3 loop reads CASSQETGEAFF. DNA of the CDR3: TGCGCCAGCAGCCAAGAGACAGGGGAAGCTTTCTTT.

This chain joins TRBV27 and TRBJ2-7; maybe TRBD1 (5 bases). The CDR3 loop spans 13 amino acids. The germline CDR1 and CDR2 sequences are MNHEY and SMNVEV (reference sequence). V lost 2 bases and J lost 3, with 8 bases in between. As DNA, the CDR3 is TGTGCCAGCAGTTTACAGGACAACTACGAGCAGTACTTC. Translating gives CASSLQDNYEQYF.

The chain combines TRBV27 with TRBJ2-7; the match to TRBD1 covers 9 bases. The CDR3 is 14 amino acids. The J segment lost 1 base and the V segment lost 8 bases, leaving 6 bases of the junction unmatched. Looked up from germline, CDR1 is MNHEY and CDR2 is SMNVEV (reference sequence). The DNA for the CDR3 is TGTGCCAGCGCCCGGACAGGGGAATCCTACGAGCAGTACTTC. Its translation: CASARTGESYEQYF.

V gene TRBV12-2 combines with J gene TRBJ2-7; the D call of TRBD2 is as the table states it, not checked on the DNA. TRBV12-2 is a known pseudogene. This CDR3 comprises 13 residues. The CDR3 DNA reads as TGTGCAAGTCGCTTATCACTAGCCAGGAGGCAGTACGTC. Translated, it gives CASRLSLARRQYV.

The chain carries TRBV10-3 and TRBJ2-3; D not certain. The V end lost 2 bases, the J end lost 1 base, and 4 bases lay between the germline ends. The germline V gene has CDR1 ENHRY and CDR2 SYGVKD. The CDR3 extends over 13 amino acids. This chain's CDR3 is CAISEPGTDTQYF. The CDR3 bases are TGTGCCATCAGTGAGCCGGGCACAGATACGCAGTATTTT.

The chain combines TRBV15 with TRBJ1-1; a weak D match, TRBD1 (6 bases). V lost 2 bases and J 1 base, leaving 11 bases between the germline ends. Germline V gives CDR1 LNHNV, CDR2 YYDKDF (reference sequence). The CDR3 has 15 amino acids. The CDR3 loop reads CATSRSGASNTEAFF. The CDR3 DNA reads as TGTGCCACCAGCAGATCAGGGGCGTCGAACACTGAAGCTTTCTTT.

This clone has only one observation. The rearrangement joins TRBV7-2 to TRBJ2-7, with a possible D match to TRBD2 (5 bases). V was trimmed by 5 bases and J by 2 bases, leaving 10 bases between them. Germline CDR1 and CDR2: SGHTA and FQGNSA. The CDR3 has 13 amino acids. In DNA form, the CDR3 reads TGTGCCAGCAGCCCGTCGGGGACCTACGAGCAGTACTTC. Protein product: CASSPSGTYEQYF.

The CDR3 here is CASSPRVPITYEQYF. CDR3 nucleotide sequence: TGTGCCAGCAGCCCCAGGGTTCCCATCACCTACGAGCAGTACTTC. The chain uses TRBV7-2 and TRBJ2-7; TRBD1 might be the D (5 bases). The CDR3 totals 15 residues. Germline V gene sequence: CDR1 SGHTA, CDR2 FQGNSA. V gave up 5 bases and J gave up 2 bases, with 16 bases separating them.

This clone was counted a single time. The chain links TRBV10-3 to TRBJ2-1; 10 positions agree with TRBD2. Germline assignment: CDR1 ENHRY and CDR2 SYGVKD. V lost 7 bases to trimming and J lost 4 bases; unmatched junction nucleotides: 4. This CDR3 is built from 14 residues. In nucleotides, the CDR3 is TGTGCCATCAAGAGCGGGAGGGCGTACAATGAGCAGTTCTTC. This encodes CAIKSGRAYNEQFF.

V usage is TRBV6-1 and J usage is TRBJ2-2; 9 bases are a match to TRBD2. Trimming removed 8 bases from V and 7 bases from J; junction bases left unmatched: 5. The CDR3 is 13 amino acids. The germline V gene has CDR1 MNHNS and CDR2 SASEGT. The chain's CDR3 is CASGGGANGELFF. Here the CDR3 DNA reads TGTGCCAGCGGCGGGGGGGCCAACGGGGAGCTGTTTTTT.